What follows are 21 T cell receptor beta chains derived from one specimen sequenced in a study of T cell responses to AZD1222 COVID-19 vaccine. Only in-frame clones appear in the TCRdb table, and some are missing; sequencing was by immunoSEQ multiplex PCR. Of tens of thousands of clones in the sample, roughly 90% were seen once. The sample here was peripheral blood, taken 28 days after the second AZD1222 dose. These receptor sequences come from an adult who received the AZD1222 COVID-19 vaccine.

V gene TRBV5-4 combines with J gene TRBJ2-1, with TRBD2 matching over 9 bases. CDR1 is SGHNT and CDR2 is YYREEE in the germline V gene (reference sequence). The CDR3 sequence is 17 residues long. The ends lost 3 bases at V and 3 bases at J; junction bases unmatched: 10. The CDR3 reads CASSSIGLARNYNEQFF. The CDR3 nucleotides read TGTGCCAGCAGCTCCATTGGACTAGCGAGGAACTACAATGAGCAGTTCTTC.

The chain joins TRBV3-1 (or the pseudogene TRBV3-2) to TRBJ1-1, with TRBD1 as a possible D gene (5 bases). Trimming removed 0 bases from V and 8 bases from J, with 10 bases in between. Germline lookup yields CDR1 LGHDT and CDR2 YNNKEL (reference sequence). The length of the CDR3 is 13 residues. For the CDR3, the DNA is TGTGCCAGCAGCCAAGATGCGGGACGAGAAGCTTTCTTT. It yields the protein CASSQDAGREAFF.

The gene calls are TRBV10-3 and TRBJ2-3, with D tentatively TRBD1 (6 bases). Germline V gives CDR1 ENHRY, CDR2 SYGVKD. CDR3 size: 15 residues. V was pared by 0 bases and J by 6 bases, with 13 bases between. The CDR3 nucleotides read TGTGCCATCAGTGAGTCCAGGGGAGTGACGGATACGCAGTATTTT. Encoded protein: CAISESRGVTDTQYF.

The chain uses TRBV10-2 and TRBJ2-2, with D tentatively TRBD1 (5 bases). The germline V gene has CDR1 WSHSY and CDR2 SAAADI. The CDR3 loop spans 15 amino acids. V lost 4 bases and J 0 bases, leaving 9 bases between the germline ends. The CDR3 region is CASSGKGTNTGELFF. In DNA form, the CDR3 reads TGCGCCAGCAGTGGTAAGGGGACGAACACCGGGGAGCTGTTTTTT.

The CDR3 bases are TGTGCCAGCAGCCCCTCCCCTCCCCCATTAAGGAACACTGAAGCTTTCTTT. This sequence encodes CASSPSPPPLRNTEAFF. The chain links TRBV7-8 to TRBJ1-1; D remains unclear. The CDR3 has 17 residues. The V end lost 5 bases, the J end lost 1 base, and 20 bases lay between the germline ends. CDR1 and CDR2 from the germline V gene are SGHVS and FQNEAQ.

The chain is built from TRBV7-3 and TRBJ1-2; possibly TRBD1 for D (5 bases). There are 13 residues in the CDR3. Trimming stripped 5 bases from V and 7 bases from J, with 14 bases between. Germline CDR1 is SGHTA and CDR2 is FQGTGA. In DNA form, the CDR3 reads TGTGCCAGCAGCCCCAACAGGTTTGCTGGCTACACCTTC. Translated, it gives CASSPNRFAGYTF.

The table lists this clone with a count of one. This sequence joins TRBV19 and TRBJ1-2; 7 nucleotides line up with TRBD1. The CDR3 extends over 11 amino acids. Looked up from germline, CDR1 is LNHDA and CDR2 is SQIVND (reference sequence). The CDR3 coding sequence is TGTGCAGTCGGCAGGGGGTATGGCTACACCTTC. Its protein is CAVGRGYGYTF.

The V call is TRBV9, the J call TRBJ1-5, with 10 bases aligning to TRBD1. Losses at the gene ends were 4 bases for V and 5 bases for J; bases not matched to a gene: 6. Germline V gene lookup returns CDR1 SGDLS and CDR2 YYNGEE. The CDR3 contains 15 residues. The CDR3, as DNA: TGTGCCAGCAGCACGACAGGGACAGGGGATCAGCCCCAGCATTTT. It codes for CASSTTGTGDQPQHF.

The V and J genes are TRBV27 and TRBJ1-2; D is perhaps TRBD1 (5 bases). The V gene lost 0 bases and the J gene lost 6 bases, with 14 bases spanning the gap. In germline, CDR1 is MNHEY, CDR2 SMNVEV (reference sequence). This CDR3 has 15 residues. CDR3 in DNA: TGTGCCAGCAGTTTATCGAGGCAGGGTGTGGATGGCTACACCTTC. Its translation is CASSLSRQGVDGYTF.

V and J are TRBV4-2 and TRBJ2-1; 10 bases are a match to TRBD2. Germline trimming cut 2 bases from V and 7 bases from J; bases unmatched to any gene: 5. Germline V CDR1 and CDR2: LGHNA, YNFKEQ. The CDR3 contains 15 residues. The CDR3 sequence: CASSQLAGAWNEQFF. CDR3 bases: TGTGCCAGCAGCCAACTAGCGGGAGCATGGAATGAGCAGTTCTTC.

This sequence joins TRBV18 and TRBJ1-2; TRBD1 might be the D (5 bases). The V and J ends lost 3 bases and 0 bases respectively, with 14 bases between them. Germline CDR1 reads KGHSH; CDR2 reads LQKENI. CDR3 length: 16 amino acids. The CDR3 sequence is CASSPLPGQANYGYTF. For the CDR3, the DNA is TGTGCCAGCTCACCCCTTCCGGGGCAAGCTAACTATGGCTACACCTTC.

This chain joins TRBV7-3 and TRBJ2-1; D assignment may be TRBD1 or TRBD2 (5 bases each). This CDR3 is built from 14 residues. Germline lookup yields CDR1 SGHTA and CDR2 FQGTGA. Trimming took off 5 bases at V and 10 bases at J, with 18 bases between the two ends. CDR3 sequence (DNA): TGTGCCAGCAGCGTTACCGGGGCCCTTAAGGAGCAGTTCTTC. This codes for CASSVTGALKEQFF.

This clone is a singleton in its sample. The genes are TRBV5-1 and TRBJ2-3; tentative D call: TRBD1 (5 bases). The ends were cut back, 3 bases at V and 4 bases at J, with 12 bases in the middle. The CDR3 length is 14 residues. Germline V gene data show CDR1 as SGHRS and CDR2 as YFSETQ. In nucleotides, the CDR3 is TGCGCCAGCAGCTCACAGGATCGCCCAGATACGCAGTATTTT. This sequence encodes CASSSQDRPDTQYF.

This chain links TRBV30 with TRBJ1-1, with D possibly being TRBD1 (5 bases). Germline CDR1 GTSNPN, CDR2 SVGIG (reference sequence). This CDR3 has 13 amino acids. V was trimmed by 3 bases and J by 11 bases, leaving 19 bases between them. The CDR3 region is CAWSANPDSKAFF. The DNA for the CDR3 is TGTGCCTGGAGCGCTAACCCCGACAGTAAGGCTTTCTTT.

J is TRBJ2-7 and V is TRBV7-9; D is unclear. CDR1 and CDR2 from the germline V gene are SEHNR and FQNEAQ (reference sequence). Between the trimmed V and J ends, which lost 7 bases and 0 bases, there was a span of 16 bases. The CDR3 has 15 amino acids. In DNA, the CDR3 is TGTGCCAGCACCCCTGATGGCGGAAGCTCCTACGAGCAGTACTTC. It is translated as CASTPDGGSSYEQYF.

The V call is TRBV5-1, the J call TRBJ2-7; D may be TRBD1 (6 bases). Germline lookup yields CDR1 SGHRS and CDR2 YFSETQ. V lost 4 bases and J 3 bases, leaving 20 bases between the germline ends. The CDR3 is 16 residues long. The CDR3 loop reads CASSPVSTGAFYEQYF. DNA for the CDR3: TGCGCCAGCAGCCCGGTATCGACAGGCGCTTTCTACGAGCAGTACTTC.

The chain couples TRBV3-1 (or the pseudogene TRBV3-2) to TRBJ1-5; D may be TRBD1 (5 bases). CDR3 length: 16 amino acids. The germline V and J ends were trimmed by 4 bases and 0 bases, with 13 bases remaining between them. From germline, CDR1 is LGHDT and CDR2 YNNKEL (reference sequence). The CDR3 sequence: CASSLRGGSSNQPQHF. The CDR3 DNA reads as TGTGCCAGCAGCCTCCGTGGGGGGAGTAGCAATCAGCCCCAGCATTTT.

This chain uses TRBV7-6 with TRBJ2-7; 11 bases are shared with TRBD2. Germline V lookup: CDR1 SGHVS, CDR2 FNYEAQ. J was trimmed by 8 bases and V by 2 bases; bases with no gene match: 11. The CDR3 has 16 residues. Here the CDR3 reads CASSLRVGPSGRQQYF. The CDR3 DNA is TGTGCCAGCAGCTTACGGGTGGGGCCTAGCGGGAGGCAGCAGTACTTC.

This chain uses TRBV30 with TRBJ1-5; D perhaps matches TRBD1 (6 bases). This CDR3 spans 14 amino acids. The V gene lost 0 bases and the J gene lost 4 bases, with 10 bases spanning the gap. In germline, CDR1 is GTSNPN, CDR2 SVGIG (reference sequence). The CDR3 protein is CAWSVNRVNQPQHF. In nucleotides, the CDR3 is TGTGCCTGGAGTGTAAACAGGGTTAATCAGCCCCAGCATTTT.

This chain connects TRBV2 to TRBJ2-7; D may match TRBD1 or TRBD2 (5 bases each). The V gene's germline CDR1 is SNHLY and CDR2 FYNNEI. This CDR3 has 13 amino acids. V was trimmed by 11 bases and J by 3 bases, leaving 17 bases between them. CDR3 region: CAGSTGTYYEQYF. Written as DNA, the CDR3 is TGTGCCGGTTCTACCGGGACGTACTACGAGCAGTACTTC.

The chain recombines TRBV11-3 with TRBJ2-5, with 11 bases matching TRBD2. The J segment lost 5 bases and the V segment lost 5 bases, leaving 7 bases of the junction unmatched. The CDR3 totals 15 residues. Germline V lookup: CDR1 SGHNT, CDR2 YENEEA. CDR3 region: CASSGLAGGRETQYF. The CDR3 DNA is TGTGCCAGCAGCGGATTAGCGGGAGGGCGGGAGACCCAGTACTTC.